This entry concerns a single T cell receptor (beta chain). Prior autoimmune disease or systemic immunosuppression barred patients. At cycle 4 day 1, cycle 7 day 1, and baseline, blood was sampled. Sequencing used immunoSEQ multiplex PCR; TCRdb keeps in-frame clones, though not all of them. The sample has about 70,000 clones, around nine tenths seen once. These data belong to a study of OX40 agonist ivuxolimab in advanced cancers. Overall study context: All patients had ivuxolimab intravenously every 2 weeks at 0.01 to 10 mg/kg.

Germline CDR1 is GTSNPN and CDR2 is SVGIG (reference sequence). Between the trimmed V and J ends, which lost 5 bases and 0 bases, there was a span of 10 bases. CDR3 size: 13 residues. The chain uses TRBV30 and TRBJ1-2; D unclear. Sequenced here: CD4+ or CD8+ T cells sorted from blood, sampled in a trial of the OX40 agonist ivuxolimab. This clonotype was obtained from an adult with an advanced solid tumor such as melanoma, head and neck, liver or kidney cancer. The CDR3 loop is CAWDYGTNYGYTF. The DNA for the CDR3 is TGTGCCTGGGACTATGGCACTAACTATGGCTACACCTTC.